What follows are 10 T cell receptor beta chains derived from one specimen sequenced in a study of blood T cell repertoires in COVID-19 (dated by TCRdb to 2018 to 2020). The library was made by the immunoSEQ multiplex PCR assay. Here the immuneACCESS table is served through TCRdb, limited to in-frame sequences with V and J called. Missing clones are a known gap in these copies; in checked studies unresolved V genes cover under half, and the rest lacks a known reason. The sample table lists a few hundred thousand clones, around four fifths of them with a count of one. Of the sample, around 4.1% falls within the top ten clones. The source material was PBMCs or T cells enriched from blood (not recorded which). These receptors came from a man in his thirties or forties with acute COVID-19.

The J gene is TRBJ2-2, the V gene TRBV13, with TRBD1 as a possible D gene (6 bases). The ends were cut back, 6 bases at V and 12 bases at J, with 17 bases in the middle. The CDR3 is made up of 13 amino acids. Germline loops: CDR1 PRHDT, CDR2 FYEKMQ (reference sequence). CDR3 bases: TGTGCCAGCAGTTCCTCCGGGACAATTAAGCTGTTTTTT. Protein sequence: CASSSSGTIKLFF.

The chain couples TRBV12-1 to TRBJ2-5; the table gives TRBD2 as D, unverified against the DNA. TRBV12-1 is a recognized pseudogene. CDR3 length: 17 amino acids. DNA of the CDR3: TGTGCCAGCAGCCCCCAAAGGACTAGCGGGGGGGCAGAGACCCAGTACTTC. Translation gives CASSPQRTSGGAETQYF.

This clone has just a few counts. CDR3 nucleotides: TGTGCCAGCAGGGGACATAGCAATCAGCCCCAGCATTTT. Translating it yields CASRGHSNQPQHF. V gene TRBV27 combines with J gene TRBJ1-5, with D tentatively TRBD1 (6 bases). CDR1 is MNHEY and CDR2 is SMNVEV in the germline V gene (reference sequence). The CDR3 consists of 13 residues. V was shortened by 6 bases and J by 0 bases, with 6 bases between the two germline ends.

The chain has TRBV11-2 and TRBJ2-2; 8 bases match TRBD2. The CDR3 runs 15 residues. Germline V gene sequence: CDR1 SGHAT, CDR2 FQNNGV. J gave up 6 bases and V 2 bases, and 5 bases lay outside the gene matches. The CDR3 DNA reads as TGTGCCAGCAGCTTAAGGTCCGGGAGGGCCGGGGAGCTGTTTTTT. This encodes CASSLRSGRAGELFF.

At least ten counts were recorded for this clone. J is TRBJ2-3 and V is TRBV4-3, with TRBD2 identical over 12 bases. V lost 0 bases and J lost 4; bases outside the gene matches: 2. The germline gives CDR1 LGHNA, CDR2 YSLEER. The length of the CDR3 is 16 residues. DNA for the CDR3: TGCGCCAGCAGCCAAGATCTAGCGGGAGGGCCAGATACGCAGTATTTT. It translates to CASSQDLAGGPDTQYF.

The chain combines TRBV5-1 with TRBJ2-3; D unclear. Deletions cut 1 base from V and 2 bases from J, with 8 bases between. Germline V CDR1 and CDR2: SGHRS, YFSETQ. CDR3 length equals 14 residues. CDR3 sequence reads: CASSLSVDTDTQYF. For the CDR3, the DNA is TGCGCCAGCAGCTTGTCGGTCGACACAGATACGCAGTATTTT.

This clone was seen ten or more times. V is TRBV6-2 or TRBV6-3 and J is TRBJ2-7; possible D gene TRBD1, 6 bases. The V end was cut by 4 bases, the J end by 3 bases, with 10 bases between. Germline CDR1 is MNHEY and CDR2 is SVGEGT. The CDR3 length is 13 residues. The CDR3 DNA reads TGTGCCAGCAGTTTTGAGGGACACTACGAGCAGTACGTC. This gives the protein CASSFEGHYEQYV.

In DNA form, the CDR3 reads TGCGCCAGCAGCCAAGATTCGGGGACTAGGGGCCAAGAGACCCAGTACTTC. The encoded protein is CASSQDSGTRGQETQYF. This chain uses TRBV4-3 with TRBJ2-5; 8 bases match TRBD2. There are 17 residues in the CDR3. The V segment lost 0 bases and the J segment 1 base; nucleotides outside the gene matches: 7. The germline V gene encodes CDR1 LGHNA and CDR2 YSLEER.

This clone was detected only once. The V and J genes are TRBV7-9 and TRBJ2-2, with 9 bases fitting TRBD2. The V segment lost 11 bases and the J segment 0 bases; nucleotides outside the gene matches: 19. Germline CDR1 SEHNR, CDR2 FQNEAQ (reference sequence). The CDR3 is 19 amino acids. The CDR3 spells CARRRGGGIPPSNTGELFF. The CDR3 DNA is TGTGCCCGCCGCCGCGGGGGGGGTATCCCACCATCGAACACCGGGGAGCTGTTTTTT. Combining the CDR3 with reference TRBV7-9 and TRBJ2-2 gives the whole variable domain DTGVSQNPRHKITKRGQNVTFRCDPISEHNRLYWYRQTLGQGPEFLTYFQNEAQLEKSRLLSDRFSAERPKGSFSTLEIQRTEQGDSAMYLCARRRGGGIPPSNTGELFFGEGSRLTVL.

This chain connects TRBV7-2 to TRBJ2-1; TRBD2 is a possible D gene (6 bases). Looked up from germline, CDR1 is SGHTA and CDR2 is FQGNSA. The CDR3 consists of 17 residues. The V and J ends lost 3 bases and 15 bases respectively, with 30 bases between them. This CDR3 is CASSFISTSGLGRSGFF. DNA of the CDR3: TGTGCCAGCAGCTTCATCTCGACTAGTGGGCTAGGTCGGTCTGGGTTCTTC.